Shown below are 25 T cell receptor beta chains from a single sample sequenced in a study of blood T cell repertoires in COVID-19. Profiling relied on immunoSEQ multiplex PCR, and the TCRdb table lists in-frame clones only, not all of them. The sample holds approximately 190,000 clones, roughly four fifths seen once. Sequences were obtained from peripheral blood. The receptors originated from a woman aged 25 to 39 with acute or convalescent COVID-19.

V gene TRBV11-3 combines with J gene TRBJ1-1; no clear D. This CDR3 has 13 amino acids. Looked up from germline, CDR1 is SGHNT and CDR2 is YENEEA. V was shortened by 4 bases and J by 1 base, with 7 bases between the two germline ends. CDR3 coding DNA: TGTGCCAGCAGCTCATTTCAGAACACTGAAGCTTTCTTT. As protein: CASSSFQNTEAFF.

The CDR3 coding sequence is TGTGCCAGCTCACCACTCATTTCGAACAGACAAAATGAAAAACTGTTTTTT. Encoded protein: CASSPLISNRQNEKLFF. The chain uses TRBV18 and TRBJ1-4; the D is unclear. This CDR3 has 17 amino acids. Trimming left V 1 base short and J 5 bases short, with 17 bases between. Germline CDR1 KGHSH, CDR2 LQKENI.

The rearrangement links TRBV25-1 to TRBJ1-1; D is undetermined. Deletions cut 1 base from V and 4 bases from J, with 10 bases between. Germline loops: CDR1 MGHDK, CDR2 SYGVNS. CDR3 length: 14 residues. Here the CDR3 reads CASSEWGEITEAFF. The CDR3 nucleotides read TGTGCCAGCAGTGAATGGGGAGAAATCACTGAAGCTTTCTTT.

The chain has TRBV9 and TRBJ2-7; 11 bases agree with TRBD2. V lost 3 bases and J lost 3; bases outside the gene matches: 2. This CDR3 comprises 14 residues. From germline, CDR1 is SGDLS and CDR2 YYNGEE. The CDR3, as DNA: TGTGCCAGCAGCGCCGGGACTAGCGGCTACGAGCAGTACTTC. Protein sequence: CASSAGTSGYEQYF.

The chain couples TRBV5-8 to TRBJ1-1; no reliable D call. V lost 1 base and J lost 3, with 10 bases in between. CDR1 and CDR2 (germline): SGHTS, YDEGEE. This CDR3 has 14 amino acids. The chain's CDR3 is CASSLYRGDTEAFF. CDR3 coding DNA: TGTGCCAGCAGCTTGTACCGGGGTGACACTGAAGCTTTCTTT.

The V gene is TRBV4-3, the J gene TRBJ2-1; 9 nucleotides match TRBD2. J gave up 3 bases and V 1 base, and 7 bases lay outside the gene matches. The CDR3 loop spans 17 amino acids. Looked up from germline, CDR1 is LGHNA and CDR2 is YSLEER. The CDR3 sequence is CASSQGLGLASYNEQFF. In nucleotides, the CDR3 is TGCGCCAGCAGCCAAGGTCTCGGACTAGCGAGCTACAATGAGCAGTTCTTC.

CDR3 sequence reads: CASGQVGAGEQYF. The CDR3 DNA follows: TGTGCCAGCGGTCAGGTGGGAGCGGGCGAGCAGTACTTC. This rearrangement joins TRBV13 to TRBJ2-7; TRBD2 is a possible D gene (6 bases). This CDR3 has 13 amino acids. The V gene's germline CDR1 is PRHDT and CDR2 FYEKMQ (reference sequence). V dropped 8 bases and J dropped 6 bases, with 17 bases sitting between them.

The V call is TRBV5-4, the J call TRBJ2-5; 10 positions agree with TRBD2. CDR1 and CDR2 (germline): SGHNT, YYREEE (reference sequence). V gave up 0 bases and J gave up 5 bases; unmatched junction bases: 4. CDR3 length: 15 amino acids. Written as DNA, the CDR3 is TGTGCCAGCAGCTTGGGAGCGGGGGGGGTCGAGACCCAGTACTTC. Its protein product is CASSLGAGGVETQYF.

This chain joins TRBV11-3 and TRBJ2-7; 8 positions agree with TRBD1. After removal of 5 bases from V and 1 base from J, the junction contained 1 base not matched to a gene. Germline CDR1 reads SGHNT; CDR2 reads YENEEA. The CDR3 extends over 13 amino acids. DNA for the CDR3: TGTGCCAGCAGCGACAGGGGATCCTACGAGCAGTACTTC. Translated: CASSDRGSYEQYF.

CDR3 residues: CSASVNSNQPQHF. The CDR3 region has the DNA TGCAGTGCTAGTGTCAATAGCAATCAGCCCCAGCATTTT. This chain joins TRBV20-1 and TRBJ1-5; D not certain. CDR3 length: 13 residues. Trimming cost V 3 bases and J 0 bases, with 6 bases left between them. Germline V gene sequence: CDR1 DFQATT, CDR2 SNEGSKA (reference sequence).

This clone was recorded only once. The chain carries TRBV27 and TRBJ1-2; tentatively, D is TRBD1 (5 bases). V was clipped by 6 bases and J by 0 bases, with 14 bases between them. The CDR3 runs to 15 residues. Germline V lookup: CDR1 MNHEY, CDR2 SMNVEV (reference sequence). CDR3 amino acids: CASRILAGANYGYTF. DNA for the CDR3: TGTGCCAGCAGAATTCTAGCGGGGGCTAACTATGGCTACACCTTC.

The chain links TRBV28 to TRBJ1-4; maybe TRBD1 (5 bases). V was shortened by 7 bases and J by 7 bases, with 19 bases between the two germline ends. The V gene's germline CDR1 is MDHEN and CDR2 SYDVKM. The CDR3 spans 15 residues. CDR3 in amino acids: CASNQAGRTFEKLFF. The DNA for the CDR3 is TGTGCCAGCAATCAAGCAGGACGGACATTTGAAAAACTGTTTTTT. The whole variable domain, remainder taken from reference TRBV28 and TRBJ1-4, is DVKVTQSSRYLVKRTGEKVFLECVQDMDHENMFWYRQDPGLGLRLIYFSYDVKMKEKGDIPEGYSVSREKKERFSLILESASTNQTSMYLCASNQAGRTFEKLFFGSGTQLSVL.

The V and J genes are TRBV15 and TRBJ1-1; TRBD1 is a possible D gene (6 bases). Trimming took off 0 bases at V and 6 bases at J, with 14 bases between the two ends. The CDR3 has 15 residues. Germline V CDR1 and CDR2: LNHNV, YYDKDF (reference sequence). The CDR3 region has the DNA TGTGCCACCAGCAGAGATCCAGGGGCACTGGCTGAAGCTTTCTTT. This translates into CATSRDPGALAEAFF.

This clone appeared once. This chain uses TRBV14 with TRBJ2-7; a possible D gene is TRBD2 (7 bases). Germline lookup yields CDR1 SGHDN and CDR2 FVKESK. This CDR3 has 16 residues. V lost 1 base and J 2 bases, leaving 15 bases between the germline ends. In DNA form, the CDR3 reads TGTGCCAGCAGCCAAGGGCCCCGGGGGGCAACCTACGAGCAGTACTTC. Translated: CASSQGPRGATYEQYF.

The chain recombines TRBV7-2 with TRBJ2-7; 14 nucleotides line up with TRBD2. CDR1 is SGHTA and CDR2 is FQGNSA in the germline V gene. The CDR3 consists of 16 residues. J was trimmed by 1 base and V by 3 bases; bases with no gene match: 2. The CDR3 here is CASSFGTSGRSYEQYF. The CDR3, as DNA: TGTGCCAGCAGCTTCGGGACTAGCGGGAGATCCTACGAGCAGTACTTC.

This chain joins TRBV28 and TRBJ2-7, with TRBD1 matching 8 bases. The V and J ends lost 3 bases and 4 bases, in that order; junction bases with no gene match: 5. Germline loops: CDR1 MDHEN, CDR2 SYDVKM. The CDR3 covers 14 residues. The CDR3 sequence is CASSFVRGQYEQYF. DNA for the CDR3: TGTGCCAGCAGTTTCGTCAGGGGGCAATACGAGCAGTACTTC.

The V call is TRBV11-2, the J call TRBJ1-5; D possibly corresponds to TRBD1 (5 bases). The CDR3 covers 15 residues. The V end was cut by 3 bases, the J end by 2 bases, with 11 bases between. Germline-derived CDR1 and CDR2 are SGHAT and FQNNGV. The CDR3 DNA is TGTGCCAGCAGCTTTGGTATAGGGGGCAATCAGCCCCAGCATTTT. Residues: CASSFGIGGNQPQHF.

The gene calls are TRBV27 and TRBJ2-7; 10 bases agree with TRBD1. This CDR3 is 16 amino acids long. J was trimmed by 5 bases and V by 4 bases; bases with no gene match: 11. CDR1 is MNHEY and CDR2 is SMNVEV in the germline V gene (reference sequence). The CDR3 DNA sequence: TGTGCCAGCAGTTCGTACCCGGGACAGGGGAGGAACGAGCAGTACTTC. Residues: CASSSYPGQGRNEQYF.

V usage is TRBV5-1 and J usage is TRBJ1-1; D not resolved. Trimming shortened V by 2 bases and J by 6 bases, and 5 bases separated the two germline ends. The germline gives CDR1 SGHRS, CDR2 YFSETQ. The CDR3 is made up of 11 amino acids. CDR3 in amino acids: CASSLESEAFF. The DNA of the CDR3 is TGCGCCAGCAGCTTAGAGTCTGAAGCTTTCTTT.

The J gene is TRBJ1-2, the V gene TRBV7-8; D not resolved. From germline, CDR1 is SGHVS and CDR2 FQNEAQ. The length of the CDR3 is 15 residues. V was cut by 6 bases and J by 4 bases, with 18 bases left in between. CDR3 bases: TGTGCCAGCAGTTTCCTCCGAGACAATCTCTATGGCTACACCTTC. Its translation: CASSFLRDNLYGYTF. The full variable domain, with the rest looked up from reference TRBV7-8 and TRBJ1-2, is GAGVSQSPRYKVAKRGQDVALRCDPISGHVSLFWYQQALGQGPEFLTYFQNEAQLDKSGLPSDRFFAERPEGSVSTLKIQRTQQEDSAVYLCASSFLRDNLYGYTFGSGTRLTVV.

The DNA for the CDR3 is TGTGCCAGCTCACCACCGCCCGGGACAGGTGTCTTGATGAACACTGAAGCTTTCTTT. Protein sequence: CASSPPPGTGVLMNTEAFF. The V gene is TRBV18, the J gene TRBJ1-1, with 8 bases that match TRBD1. Germline CDR1 is KGHSH and CDR2 is LQKENI. With V trimmed by 0 bases and J by 0 bases, 12 bases remained unmatched. The CDR3 runs 19 residues.

This sequence joins TRBV4-2 and TRBJ1-2; maybe TRBD1 (5 bases). CDR1 LGHNA and CDR2 YNFKEQ come from the germline V gene. Trimming pared 0 bases from V and 3 bases from J, leaving 14 bases between. This CDR3 contains 16 residues. The chain's CDR3 is CASSQDGAGSYYGYTF. The CDR3 nucleotides read TGTGCCAGCAGCCAAGATGGGGCAGGGTCATACTATGGCTACACCTTC.

The CDR3 DNA reads TGTGCCAGCAGGTTGACAGGGGCCCTGATGAACACTGAAGCTTTCTTT. Residues: CASRLTGALMNTEAFF. The chain uses TRBV5-5 and TRBJ1-1, with 8 positions matching TRBD1. The CDR3 loop spans 16 amino acids. After removal of 5 bases from V and 0 bases from J, the junction contained 9 bases not matched to a gene. The germline CDR1 and CDR2 sequences are SGHKS and YYEKEE (reference sequence).

The chain links TRBV24-1 to TRBJ1-2; TRBD1 agrees at 7 bases. The CDR3 totals 12 residues. The trim removed 5 bases at V and 7 bases at J, leaving 3 bases unmatched. The germline V gene has CDR1 KGHDR and CDR2 SFDVKD. CDR3 in DNA: TGTGCCACCAGTGTGACAGGGCTTGGCTACACCTTC. It codes for CATSVTGLGYTF.

The V and J genes are TRBV5-4 and TRBJ2-3; 13 bases are a match to TRBD2. Germline CDR1 reads SGHNT; CDR2 reads YYREEE (reference sequence). This CDR3 has 17 amino acids. V lost 4 bases, J lost 7 bases, and 12 bases stayed unmatched. CDR3 coding DNA: TGTGCCAGCAGCCCAGGGACTAGCGGGAACTACTTTAATACGCAGTATTTT. This sequence encodes CASSPGTSGNYFNTQYF.